This T cell receptor beta chain was sequenced during a study of T-cell reconstitution after alpha-beta-depleted transplantation in children. Per the germline V gene, CDR1 is SGHRS and CDR2 is YFSETQ. This CDR3 contains 16 residues. V lost 5 bases to trimming and J lost 1 base, with 18 bases between them. Study conclusions and caveats: Surviving recipient cells, namely T cells and thymic progenitors, were the source of high day-60 TCRbeta diversity in some patients.

TCRbeta library construction was performed incorporating unique molecular identifiers. Via MiXCR, TCRdb re-called the PCR reads, giving one row per CDR3 protein. The sample holds about a million distinct CDR3 sequences, roughly 29% seen once. Remarks on this clonotype: Its antigen is not identified.

This TCR derives from a boy less than two years old who had a stem cell transplant for SCID, so the T cells may come from the graft donor. The sample consisted of PBMCs, mostly from graft donor cells, taken 360 days after TCRalphabeta/CD19-depleted stem cell transplant. This sequence joins TRBV5-1 and TRBJ1-1; D remains unclear. CDR3 nucleotide sequence: TGCGCCAGCAGTCATGGTGGACTCTCGGCGAACACTGAAGCTTTCTTT. Protein: CASSHGGLSANTEAFF.